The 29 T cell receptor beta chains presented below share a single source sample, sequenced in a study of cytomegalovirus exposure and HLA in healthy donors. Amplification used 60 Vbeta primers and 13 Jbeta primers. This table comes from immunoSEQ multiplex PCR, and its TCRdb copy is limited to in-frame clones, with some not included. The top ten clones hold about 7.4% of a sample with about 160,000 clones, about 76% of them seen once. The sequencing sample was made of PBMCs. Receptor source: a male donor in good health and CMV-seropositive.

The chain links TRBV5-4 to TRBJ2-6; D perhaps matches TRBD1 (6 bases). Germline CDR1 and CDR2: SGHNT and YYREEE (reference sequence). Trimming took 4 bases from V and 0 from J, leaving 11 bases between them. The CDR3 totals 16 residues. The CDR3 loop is CASSPTGHSGANVLTF. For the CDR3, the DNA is TGTGCCAGCAGCCCGACAGGTCACTCTGGGGCCAACGTCCTGACTTTC.

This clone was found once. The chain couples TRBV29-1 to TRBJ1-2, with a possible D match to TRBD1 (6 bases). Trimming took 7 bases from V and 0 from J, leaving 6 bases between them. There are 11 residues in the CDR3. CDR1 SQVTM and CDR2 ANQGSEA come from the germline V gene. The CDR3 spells CSGTANYGYTF. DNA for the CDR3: TGCAGCGGGACAGCTAACTATGGCTACACCTTC.

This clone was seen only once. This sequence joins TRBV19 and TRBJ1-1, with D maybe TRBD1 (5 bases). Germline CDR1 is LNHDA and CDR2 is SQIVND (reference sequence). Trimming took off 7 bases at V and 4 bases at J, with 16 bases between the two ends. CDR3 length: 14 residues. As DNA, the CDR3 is TGTGCCAGTATGGATGACAGACGAGGCACTGAAGCTTTCTTT. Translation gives CASMDDRRGTEAFF.

In DNA form, the CDR3 reads TGTGCCAGCAGCTCGTTCGACAGTTCCTACGAGCAGTACTTC. It codes for CASSSFDSSYEQYF. The chain is built from TRBV5-5 and TRBJ2-7, with a possible D match to TRBD1 (5 bases). The V gene lost 3 bases and the J gene lost 1 base, with 11 bases spanning the gap. The CDR3 totals 14 residues. Germline loops: CDR1 SGHKS, CDR2 YYEKEE (reference sequence).

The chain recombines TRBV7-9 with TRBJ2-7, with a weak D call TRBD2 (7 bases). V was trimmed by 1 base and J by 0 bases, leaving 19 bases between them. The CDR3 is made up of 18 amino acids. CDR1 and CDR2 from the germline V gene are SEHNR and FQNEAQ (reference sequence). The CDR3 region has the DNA TGTGCCAGCAGCTTAGATGGCGGGGGCGACCTTTTCTCCTACGAGCAGTACTTC. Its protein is CASSLDGGGDLFSYEQYF.

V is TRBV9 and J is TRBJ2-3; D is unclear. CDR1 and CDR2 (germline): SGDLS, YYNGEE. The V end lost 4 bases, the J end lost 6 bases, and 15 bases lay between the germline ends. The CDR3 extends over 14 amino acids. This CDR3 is CASSPRPGADTQYF. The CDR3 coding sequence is TGTGCCAGCAGCCCTCGCCCCGGAGCGGATACGCAGTATTTT. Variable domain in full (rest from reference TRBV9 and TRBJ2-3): DSGVTQTPKHLITATGQRVTLRCSPRSGDLSVYWYQQSLDQGLQFLIQYYNGEERAKGNILERFSAQQFPDLHSELNLSSLELGDSALYFCASSPRPGADTQYFGPGTRLTVL.

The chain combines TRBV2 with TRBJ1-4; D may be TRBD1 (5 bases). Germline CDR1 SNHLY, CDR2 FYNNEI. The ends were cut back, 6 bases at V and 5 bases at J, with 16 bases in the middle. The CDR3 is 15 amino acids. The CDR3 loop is CASRSTGLPNEKLFF. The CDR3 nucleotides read TGTGCCAGCAGGTCGACGGGACTGCCCAATGAAAAACTGTTTTTT.

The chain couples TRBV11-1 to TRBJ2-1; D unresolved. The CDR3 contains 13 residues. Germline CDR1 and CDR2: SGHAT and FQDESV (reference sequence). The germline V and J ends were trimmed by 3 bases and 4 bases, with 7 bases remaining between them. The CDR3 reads CASSFNSYNEQFF. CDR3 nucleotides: TGTGCCAGCAGCTTTAACAGTTACAATGAGCAGTTCTTC.

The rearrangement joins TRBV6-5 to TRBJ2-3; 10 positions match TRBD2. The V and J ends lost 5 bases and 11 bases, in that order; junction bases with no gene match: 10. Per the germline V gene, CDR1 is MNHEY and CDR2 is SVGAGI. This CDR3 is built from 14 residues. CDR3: CASSSFTAGGLQYF. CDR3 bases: TGTGCCAGCAGTAGTTTCACAGCGGGGGGGCTGCAGTATTTT.

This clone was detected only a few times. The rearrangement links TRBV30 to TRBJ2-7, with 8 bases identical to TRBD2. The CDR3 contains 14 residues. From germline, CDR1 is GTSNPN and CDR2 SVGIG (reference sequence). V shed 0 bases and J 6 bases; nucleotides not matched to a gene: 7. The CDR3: CAWSVHGGAGEQYF. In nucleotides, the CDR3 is TGTGCCTGGAGTGTACACGGGGGGGCGGGCGAGCAGTACTTC.

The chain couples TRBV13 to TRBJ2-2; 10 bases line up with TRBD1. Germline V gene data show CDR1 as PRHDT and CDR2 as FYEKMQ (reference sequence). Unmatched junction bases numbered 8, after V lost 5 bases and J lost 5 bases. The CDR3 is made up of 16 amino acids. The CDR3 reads CASSPRDRGVTGELFF. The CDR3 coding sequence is TGTGCCAGCAGCCCCCGGGACAGGGGCGTTACCGGGGAGCTGTTTTTT. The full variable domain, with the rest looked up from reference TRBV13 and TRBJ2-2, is AAGVIQSPRHLIKEKRETATLKCYPIPRHDTVYWYQQGPGQDPQFLISFYEKMQSDKGSIPDRFSAQQFSDYHSELNMSSLELGDSALYFCASSPRDRGVTGELFFGEGSRLTVL.

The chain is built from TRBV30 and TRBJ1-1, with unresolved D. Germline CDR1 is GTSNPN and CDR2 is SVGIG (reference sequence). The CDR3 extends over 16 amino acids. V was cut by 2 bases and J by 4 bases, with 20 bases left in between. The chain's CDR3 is CAWSPPRTPAGTEAFF. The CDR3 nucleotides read TGTGCCTGGAGTCCCCCTCGGACGCCTGCGGGCACTGAAGCTTTCTTT.

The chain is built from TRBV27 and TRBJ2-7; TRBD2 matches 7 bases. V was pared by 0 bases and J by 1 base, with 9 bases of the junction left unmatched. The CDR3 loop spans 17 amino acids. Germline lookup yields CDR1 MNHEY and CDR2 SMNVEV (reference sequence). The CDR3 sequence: CASSLSGVASGSYEQYF. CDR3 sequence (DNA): TGTGCCAGCAGTTTATCGGGGGTGGCTAGCGGTTCCTACGAGCAGTACTTC.

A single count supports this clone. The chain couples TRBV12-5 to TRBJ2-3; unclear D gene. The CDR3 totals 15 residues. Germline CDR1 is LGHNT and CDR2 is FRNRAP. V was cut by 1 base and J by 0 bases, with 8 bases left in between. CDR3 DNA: TGTGCTAGTGGTTTGGATCGACAAAGCACAGATACGCAGTATTTT. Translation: CASGLDRQSTDTQYF.

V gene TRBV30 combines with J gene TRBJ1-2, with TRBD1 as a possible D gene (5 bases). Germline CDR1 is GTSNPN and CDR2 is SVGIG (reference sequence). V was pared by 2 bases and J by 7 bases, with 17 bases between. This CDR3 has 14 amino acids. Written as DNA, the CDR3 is TGTGCCTGGAGTTTAACCAGGGAAGGTAGTGGCTACACCTTC. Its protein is CAWSLTREGSGYTF.

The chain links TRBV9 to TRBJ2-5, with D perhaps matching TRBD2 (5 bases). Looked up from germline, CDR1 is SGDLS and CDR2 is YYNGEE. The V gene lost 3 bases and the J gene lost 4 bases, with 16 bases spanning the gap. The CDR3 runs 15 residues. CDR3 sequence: CASSAAGIEGETQYF. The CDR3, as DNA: TGTGCCAGCAGCGCCGCCGGGATCGAAGGAGAGACCCAGTACTTC.

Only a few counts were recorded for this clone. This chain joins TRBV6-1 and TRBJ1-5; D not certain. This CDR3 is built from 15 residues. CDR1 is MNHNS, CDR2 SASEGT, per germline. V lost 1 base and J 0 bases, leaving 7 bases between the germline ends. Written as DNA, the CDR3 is TGTGCCAGCAGTGAAGTCAACTATAGCAATCAGCCCCAGCATTTT. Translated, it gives CASSEVNYSNQPQHF.

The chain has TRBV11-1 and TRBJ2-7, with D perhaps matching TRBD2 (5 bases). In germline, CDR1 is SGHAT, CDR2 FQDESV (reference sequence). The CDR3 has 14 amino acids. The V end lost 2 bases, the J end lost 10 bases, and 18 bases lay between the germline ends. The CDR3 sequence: CASSLFGNSRFQYF. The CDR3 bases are TGTGCCAGCAGCTTATTCGGGAACAGTAGGTTTCAGTACTTC.

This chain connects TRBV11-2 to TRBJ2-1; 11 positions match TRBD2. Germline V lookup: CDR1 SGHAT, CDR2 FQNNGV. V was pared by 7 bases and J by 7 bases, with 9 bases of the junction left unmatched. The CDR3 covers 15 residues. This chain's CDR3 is CASTVSGGAGNEQFF. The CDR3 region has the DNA TGTGCCAGCACTGTTAGCGGGGGGGCCGGGAATGAGCAGTTCTTC. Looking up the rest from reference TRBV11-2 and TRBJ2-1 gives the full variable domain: EAGVAQSPRYKIIEKRQSVAFWCNPISGHATLYWYQQILGQGPKLLIQFQNNGVVDDSQLPKDRFSAERLKGVDSTLKIQPAKLEDSAVYLCASTVSGGAGNEQFFGPGTRLTVL.

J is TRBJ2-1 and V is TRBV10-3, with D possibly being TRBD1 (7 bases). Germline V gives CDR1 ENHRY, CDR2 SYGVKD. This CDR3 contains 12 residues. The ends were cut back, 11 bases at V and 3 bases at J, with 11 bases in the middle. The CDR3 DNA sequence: TGTGCCTCAGGGGGGTTCTACAATGAGCAGTTCTTC. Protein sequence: CASGGFYNEQFF.

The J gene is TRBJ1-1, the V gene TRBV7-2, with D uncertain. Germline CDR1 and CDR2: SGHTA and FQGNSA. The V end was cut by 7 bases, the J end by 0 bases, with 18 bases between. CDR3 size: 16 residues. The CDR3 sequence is CASTIGSRTMNTEAFF. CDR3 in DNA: TGTGCCAGCACCATTGGGAGTCGGACCATGAACACTGAAGCTTTCTTT.

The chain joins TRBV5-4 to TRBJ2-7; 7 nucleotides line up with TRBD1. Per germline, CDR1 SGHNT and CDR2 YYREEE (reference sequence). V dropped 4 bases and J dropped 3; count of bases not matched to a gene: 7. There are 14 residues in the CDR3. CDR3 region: CASSPGTASYEQYF. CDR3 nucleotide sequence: TGTGCCAGCAGCCCCGGGACAGCTAGCTACGAGCAGTACTTC. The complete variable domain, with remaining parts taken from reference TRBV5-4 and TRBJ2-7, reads ETGVTQSPTHLIKTRGQQVTLRCSSQSGHNTVSWYQQALGQGPQFIFQYYREEENGRGNFPPRFSGLQFPNYSSELNVNALELDDSALYLCASSPGTASYEQYFGPGTRLTVT.

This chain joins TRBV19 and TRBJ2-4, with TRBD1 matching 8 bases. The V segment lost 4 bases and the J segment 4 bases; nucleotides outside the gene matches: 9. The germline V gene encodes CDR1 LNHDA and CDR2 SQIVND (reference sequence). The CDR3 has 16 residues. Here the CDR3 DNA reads TGTGCCAGTAGTAATCGACAGGGGAAGGATAAAAACATTCAGTACTTC. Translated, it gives CASSNRQGKDKNIQYF.

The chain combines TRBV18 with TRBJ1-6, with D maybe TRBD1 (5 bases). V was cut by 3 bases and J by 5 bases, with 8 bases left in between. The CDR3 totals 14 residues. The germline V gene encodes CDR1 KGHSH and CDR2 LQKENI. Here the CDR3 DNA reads TGTGCCAGCTCACCGGACAACCATAATTCACCCCTCCACTTT. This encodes CASSPDNHNSPLHF.

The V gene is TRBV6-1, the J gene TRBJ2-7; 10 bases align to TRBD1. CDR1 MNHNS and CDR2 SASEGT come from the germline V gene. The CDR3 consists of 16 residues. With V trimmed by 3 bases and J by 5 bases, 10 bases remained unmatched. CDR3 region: CASSEWSRTGGNEQYF. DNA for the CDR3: TGTGCCAGCAGTGAGTGGAGTCGGACAGGGGGGAACGAGCAGTACTTC.

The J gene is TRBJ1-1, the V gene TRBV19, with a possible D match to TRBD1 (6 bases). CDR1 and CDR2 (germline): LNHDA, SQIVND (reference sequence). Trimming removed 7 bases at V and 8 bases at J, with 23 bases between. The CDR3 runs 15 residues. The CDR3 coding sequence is TGTGCCAGTACCACCTTAGCGGGGACACCCCTAGAAGCTTTCTTT. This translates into CASTTLAGTPLEAFF.

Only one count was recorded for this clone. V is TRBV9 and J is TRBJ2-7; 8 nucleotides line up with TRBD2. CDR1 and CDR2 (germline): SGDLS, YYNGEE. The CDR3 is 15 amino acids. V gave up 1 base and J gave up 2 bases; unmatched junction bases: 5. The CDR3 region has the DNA TGTGCCAGCAGCGTATCTGCGGGGGGAACCTACGAGCAGTACTTC. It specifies CASSVSAGGTYEQYF.

For the CDR3, the DNA is TGTGCCAGCAGTGATCCACTAGCGGGGACGGAGACCCAGTACTTC. Translating gives CASSDPLAGTETQYF. The chain uses TRBV6-1 and TRBJ2-5, with TRBD2 identical over 10 bases. CDR3 length: 15 amino acids. Trimming at V came to 3 bases and at J to 5 bases, leaving 6 bases not matched to a gene. Germline values: CDR1 MNHNS, CDR2 SASEGT.

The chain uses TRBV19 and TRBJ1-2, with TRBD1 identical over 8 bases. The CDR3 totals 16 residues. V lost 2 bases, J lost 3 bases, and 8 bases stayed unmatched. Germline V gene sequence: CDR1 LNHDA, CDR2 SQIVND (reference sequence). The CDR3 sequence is CASSITGGMKDYGYTF. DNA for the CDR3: TGTGCCAGTAGTATAACAGGGGGGATGAAGGACTATGGCTACACCTTC.